This T cell receptor beta chain was profiled in a study of blood T cell repertoires in COVID-19. Turning to the study itself: Sample material is recorded as cDNA or gDNA derived from T cells, B-cell-depleted T cells, or PBMCs.

Profiling relied on immunoSEQ multiplex PCR, and the TCRdb table lists in-frame clones only, not all of them. Among approximately 200,000 clones listed, more than 70% were seen once. This clone was recorded a few times. CDR3 length: 16 residues. Trimming cost V 4 bases and J 2 bases; bases outside gene matches: 7. Germline loops: CDR1 LGHNA, CDR2 YSLEER. The sample consisted of peripheral blood. The TCR originated in a person in their 70s with COVID-19, enrolled during active disease. This chain uses TRBV4-3 with TRBJ2-5; 10 nucleotides align to TRBD2. Here the CDR3 reads CASSPVLAGRQETQYF. For the CDR3, the DNA is TGCGCCAGCAGCCCCGTACTAGCGGGGAGGCAAGAGACCCAGTACTTC.